The T cell receptor (beta chain) described here comes from a study of blood T cell repertoires in COVID-19. Overall study context: Sites in the United States, Italy and Spain provided acute and convalescent COVID-19 samples. The analysed material was cDNA or gDNA that came from T cells, B-cell-depleted T cells, or PBMCs.

This table comes from immunoSEQ multiplex PCR, and its TCRdb copy is limited to in-frame clones, with some not included. The profile covers around 260,000 clones, with over 75% appearing a single time and around 0.67% taken by the ten largest. CDR1 and CDR2 (germline): SGDLS, YYNGEE. CDR3 size: 15 residues. The V gene lost 3 bases and the J gene lost 3 bases, with 15 bases spanning the gap. The sample was peripheral blood. The sequence was collected from a human donor in a cohort sampled during active COVID-19. The genes are TRBV9 and TRBJ1-2; D call uncertain. CDR3 sequence: CASSAGGWLDYGYTF. CDR3 DNA sequence: TGTGCCAGCAGCGCTGGAGGGTGGTTAGACTATGGCTACACCTTC. The whole variable domain, filled in from reference TRBV9 and TRBJ1-2, reads DSGVTQTPKHLITATGQRVTLRCSPRSGDLSVYWYQQSLDQGLQFLIQYYNGEERAKGNILERFSAQQFPDLHSELNLSSLELGDSALYFCASSAGGWLDYGYTFGSGTRLTVV.